This passage covers 18 T cell receptor beta chains from one sample sequenced in a study of T cell responses to AZD1222 COVID-19 vaccine. Sequencing used immunoSEQ multiplex PCR; TCRdb keeps in-frame clones, though not all of them. The data show under 300,000 clones, approximately 93% seen once. Sequencing used peripheral blood, obtained on day 0 of AZD1222 vaccination. These TCRs come from an adult in good health.

The chain combines TRBV10-3 with TRBJ2-5; 9 bases match TRBD2. This CDR3 is 15 amino acids long. The V gene end was trimmed by 5 bases and the J gene end by 0 bases; junction bases not matched to a gene: 4. The V gene's germline CDR1 is ENHRY and CDR2 SYGVKD. CDR3 sequence: CAISISGGHQETQYF. The CDR3 nucleotides read TGTGCCATCAGTATTAGCGGGGGCCACCAAGAGACCCAGTACTTC.

The rearrangement links TRBV20-1 to TRBJ2-3, with D perhaps being TRBD1 or TRBD2 (5 bases each). The CDR3 consists of 11 residues. Germline assignment: CDR1 DFQATT and CDR2 SNEGSKA (reference sequence). V was cut by 6 bases and J by 7 bases, with 11 bases left in between. DNA for the CDR3: TGCAGTGCCGGGACCGCAAATACGCAGTATTTT. It translates to CSAGTANTQYF.

The chain carries TRBV2 and TRBJ2-5; a weak D match, TRBD2 (5 bases). The V gene's germline CDR1 is SNHLY and CDR2 FYNNEI. The CDR3 runs to 13 residues. V gave up 3 bases and J gave up 2 bases, with 7 bases separating them. CDR3 DNA sequence: TGTGCCAGCAGTGAGGAGGTTCAAGAGACCCAGTACTTC. Translation: CASSEEVQETQYF.

Here the CDR3 reads CASSFITSNSPLHF. The CDR3 DNA sequence: TGTGCCAGTAGTTTCATCACCAGTAATTCACCCCTCCACTTT. The chain uses TRBV19 and TRBJ1-6; no reliable D call. Germline V lookup: CDR1 LNHDA, CDR2 SQIVND (reference sequence). The CDR3 totals 14 residues. Trimming shortened V by 5 bases and J by 6 bases, and 11 bases separated the two germline ends.

The rearrangement links TRBV28 to TRBJ1-4; D unresolved. CDR3 length: 15 amino acids. Germline lookup yields CDR1 MDHEN and CDR2 SYDVKM. Trimming took 7 bases from V and 3 from J, leaving 15 bases between them. The CDR3 reads CASTSGGGANEKLFF. DNA of the CDR3: TGTGCCAGCACCTCGGGCGGCGGGGCTAATGAAAAACTGTTTTTT. The whole variable domain, remainder taken from reference TRBV28 and TRBJ1-4, is DVKVTQSSRYLVKRTGEKVFLECVQDMDHENMFWYRQDPGLGLRLIYFSYDVKMKEKGDIPEGYSVSREKKERFSLILESASTNQTSMYLCASTSGGGANEKLFFGSGTQLSVL.

This chain uses TRBV13 with TRBJ1-1, with D possibly being TRBD1 (5 bases). The CDR3 runs 13 residues. V shed 5 bases and J shed 4 bases, with 11 bases lying between them. Per germline, CDR1 PRHDT and CDR2 FYEKMQ (reference sequence). CDR3 DNA: TGTGCCAGCAGCCCGAAGAGGGGCACTGAAGCTTTCTTT. It is translated as CASSPKRGTEAFF.

V is TRBV10-3 and J is TRBJ2-1; no definite D call. Trimming took off 2 bases at V and 7 bases at J, with 12 bases between the two ends. CDR1 ENHRY and CDR2 SYGVKD come from the germline V gene. The CDR3 runs to 14 residues. CDR3 residues: CAISEPPRANEQFF. CDR3 bases: TGTGCCATCAGTGAGCCTCCTAGGGCGAATGAGCAGTTCTTC.

The chain carries TRBV28 and TRBJ1-2; D is ambiguous. This CDR3 spans 15 amino acids. The germline V and J ends were trimmed by 5 bases and 4 bases, with 17 bases remaining between them. Germline V CDR1 and CDR2: MDHEN, SYDVKM. CDR3 DNA: TGTGCCAGCAGTACCCCCACAGATCGGTCCTATGGCTACACCTTC. It specifies CASSTPTDRSYGYTF.

This clone was counted once. This rearrangement joins TRBV7-3 to TRBJ2-3; tentative D call: TRBD2 (6 bases). This CDR3 is built from 15 residues. V gave up 5 bases and J gave up 0 bases, with 12 bases separating them. Germline CDR1 is SGHTA and CDR2 is FQGTGA. The CDR3 loop reads CASSQRSGSTDTQYF. In DNA, the CDR3 is TGTGCCAGCAGCCAACGGAGCGGGAGCACAGATACGCAGTATTTT.

The gene calls are TRBV5-5 and TRBJ1-5; D may be TRBD1 (6 bases). CDR1 and CDR2 from the germline V gene are SGHKS and YYEKEE (reference sequence). The CDR3 covers 16 residues. Trimming shortened V by 4 bases and J by 0 bases, and 14 bases separated the two germline ends. The CDR3 loop reads CASSQTDRSSNQPQHF. The CDR3 coding sequence is TGTGCCAGCAGCCAAACAGACAGGTCTAGCAATCAGCCCCAGCATTTT.

The chain uses TRBV5-4 and TRBJ2-1; 8 nucleotides match TRBD2. The CDR3 spans 16 residues. The trim removed 0 bases at V and 4 bases at J, leaving 6 bases unmatched. Looked up from germline, CDR1 is SGHNT and CDR2 is YYREEE (reference sequence). CDR3 in DNA: TGTGCCAGCAGCTTGGCCGAGGGCGGGGGGTACAATGAGCAGTTCTTC. This sequence encodes CASSLAEGGGYNEQFF.

The chain joins TRBV7-4 to TRBJ2-1; TRBD2 matches 12 bases. Losses at the gene ends were 3 bases for V and 4 bases for J; bases not matched to a gene: 7. This CDR3 comprises 17 residues. Germline V gene sequence: CDR1 SGHVT, CDR2 SQSDAQ. The CDR3 nucleotides are TGTGCCAGCAGCTTGCTAGCCCTAGCGGGGGGGTACAATGAGCAGTTCTTC. Residues: CASSLLALAGGYNEQFF.

The V and J genes are TRBV18 and TRBJ1-2, with 10 bases matching TRBD1. Germline lookup yields CDR1 KGHSH and CDR2 LQKENI. Trimming cost V 3 bases and J 4 bases; bases outside gene matches: 5. CDR3 length equals 15 residues. The DNA of the CDR3 is TGTGCCAGCTCACCCGGACAGGGGGGATCCTATGGCTACACCTTC. Translating gives CASSPGQGGSYGYTF.

The chain has TRBV5-1 and TRBJ2-3, with 11 bases matching TRBD2. The junction had 6 bases not matched to a gene; V was cut back by 4 bases and J by 2 bases. The germline V gene has CDR1 SGHRS and CDR2 YFSETQ. There are 16 residues in the CDR3. The CDR3, as DNA: TGCGCCAGCAGCCGCGGGACTAGCGGACTCACAGATACGCAGTATTTT. Translating gives CASSRGTSGLTDTQYF.

The gene calls are TRBV5-1 and TRBJ1-1; 8 bases agree with TRBD1. The CDR3 runs to 17 residues. The germline gives CDR1 SGHRS, CDR2 YFSETQ. Trimming at V came to 4 bases and at J to 0 bases, leaving 11 bases not matched to a gene. CDR3 nucleotides: TGCGCCAGCAGCGAGACAGGGGCGCCGTTTATGAACACTGAAGCTTTCTTT. Its translation is CASSETGAPFMNTEAFF.

The CDR3 is CASLPPGQGFGYTF. DNA of the CDR3: TGTGCCAGCCTCCCCCCGGGACAGGGGTTTGGATACACCTTC. This rearrangement joins TRBV28 to TRBJ1-2; TRBD1 matches 10 bases. The trim removed 8 bases at V and 11 bases at J, leaving 14 bases unmatched. Per germline, CDR1 MDHEN and CDR2 SYDVKM. The length of the CDR3 is 14 residues.

CDR3 nucleotide sequence: TGCGCCAGCAGCCTGGGACGGAGCCAAGAGACCCAGTACTTC. Residues: CASSLGRSQETQYF. The V and J genes are TRBV10-2 and TRBJ2-5; the D gene could be TRBD1 or TRBD2 (5 bases each). The CDR3 contains 14 residues. V lost 6 bases, J lost 1 base, and 12 bases lay in between. CDR1 and CDR2 from the germline V gene are WSHSY and SAAADI.

The chain carries TRBV6-5 and TRBJ2-7; TRBD1 aligns across 9 bases. The CDR3 has 15 amino acids. The V gene's germline CDR1 is MNHEY and CDR2 SVGAGI. The J segment lost 4 bases and the V segment lost 6 bases, leaving 10 bases of the junction unmatched. The CDR3, as DNA: TGTGCCAGCAGCGGGACCCTGACAGGGGGATACGAGCAGTACTTC. This sequence encodes CASSGTLTGGYEQYF.